A single sample gave rise to the 27 T cell receptor beta chains below, sequenced in a study of shared clonotypes between healthy human individuals. This table comes from immunoSEQ multiplex PCR, and its TCRdb copy is limited to in-frame clones, with some not included. This table has about 1.5 million clones, 95% to 99% appearing once. Material for sequencing was naive CD4+ T cells sorted from blood. Indicated subset: CD45RA+ positively selected. The source of these receptors is a man between 25 and 39 years old in good health.

The chain joins TRBV29-1 to TRBJ2-5; possible D gene TRBD1, 5 bases. Germline V gene sequence: CDR1 SQVTM, CDR2 ANQGSEA. CDR3 length: 14 amino acids. The V end was cut by 4 bases, the J end by 5 bases, with 17 bases between. The CDR3 DNA follows: TGCAGCGTTGCTGGCAGGGTGCTCAGGGAGACCCAGTACTTC. Translation: CSVAGRVLRETQYF. Based on the CDR3 plus reference TRBV29-1 and TRBJ2-5, the full variable domain is SAVISQKPSRDICQRGTSLTIQCQVDSQVTMMFWYRQQPGQSLTLIATANQGSEATYESGFVIDKFPISRPNLTFSTLTVSNMSPEDSSIYLCSVAGRVLRETQYFGPGTRLLVL.

Comments on this clone: Other DNA sequences from this sample encode an identical CDR3 as well. The chain recombines TRBV28 with TRBJ1-2; D not resolved. Trimming removed 3 bases at V and 5 bases at J, with 7 bases between. The CDR3 extends over 12 amino acids. Germline assignment: CDR1 MDHEN and CDR2 SYDVKM. CDR3 region: CASSLADYGYTF. CDR3 in DNA: TGTGCCAGCAGTTTGGCGGATTATGGCTACACCTTC.

This chain joins TRBV2 and TRBJ1-2; D is ambiguous. Germline-derived CDR1 and CDR2 are SNHLY and FYNNEI. Trimming pared 0 bases from V and 3 bases from J, leaving 14 bases between. The CDR3 sequence is 16 residues long. The CDR3 nucleotides read TGTGCCAGCAGTGAAGCTGGCCGAAAGTGGGACTATGGCTACACCTTC. Protein sequence: CASSEAGRKWDYGYTF.

The chain has TRBV21-1 and TRBJ1-2. TRBV21-1 is a recognized pseudogene. The CDR3 is 13 amino acids. The CDR3 DNA is TGTGCCAGCCCCCCAAAACTCCCCTGCGGCTACACCTTC. Its protein is CASPPKLPCGYTF.

The chain has TRBV27 and TRBJ2-1, with D tentatively TRBD2 (6 bases). The CDR3 extends over 14 amino acids. Germline V CDR1 and CDR2: MNHEY, SMNVEV (reference sequence). The V end was cut by 3 bases, the J end by 4 bases, with 10 bases between. CDR3 sequence: CASSFDSGYNEQFF. The CDR3 nucleotides are TGTGCCAGCAGTTTTGATAGCGGTTACAATGAGCAGTTCTTC.

V gene TRBV2 combines with J gene TRBJ2-5, with D perhaps TRBD1 (6 bases). V was shortened by 7 bases and J by 1 base, with 13 bases between the two germline ends. This CDR3 region has 14 residues. Germline V gene sequence: CDR1 SNHLY, CDR2 FYNNEI. The CDR3 protein is CASTQGGFQETQYF. The CDR3 DNA reads TGTGCCAGCACTCAAGGGGGTTTCCAAGAGACCCAGTACTTC.

The chain carries TRBV15 and TRBJ2-3, with TRBD1 matching over 7 bases. Germline V gives CDR1 LNHNV, CDR2 YYDKDF (reference sequence). V lost 5 bases to trimming and J lost 6 bases; unmatched junction nucleotides: 5. This CDR3 is 13 amino acids long. The CDR3 loop is CATSPDRADTQYF. DNA for the CDR3: TGTGCCACCAGCCCAGACAGGGCGGATACGCAGTATTTT.

As DNA, the CDR3 is TGCGCCAGCAGGGAGCAGGGGGTTCCAGAGACCCAGTACTTC. Translated: CASREQGVPETQYF. V usage is TRBV5-1 and J usage is TRBJ2-5, with TRBD1 identical over 7 bases. Germline values: CDR1 SGHRS, CDR2 YFSETQ. V lost 5 bases to trimming and J lost 4 bases; unmatched junction nucleotides: 8. The CDR3 contains 14 residues.

The chain is built from TRBV7-9 and TRBJ2-7; D gene ambiguous. The ends were cut back, 3 bases at V and 3 bases at J, with 12 bases in the middle. Germline CDR1 reads SEHNR; CDR2 reads FQNEAQ (reference sequence). CDR3 size: 14 residues. Written as DNA, the CDR3 is TGTGCCAGCAGCTTGGGTCTGAGCTACTACGAGCAGTACTTC. Protein sequence: CASSLGLSYYEQYF.

The gene calls are TRBV28 and TRBJ1-5; the match to TRBD1 covers 8 bases. Germline V gene sequence: CDR1 MDHEN, CDR2 SYDVKM. This CDR3 spans 13 amino acids. V trimming: 10 bases; J trimming: 4 bases; junction bases outside the gene matches: 6. The CDR3 here is CAISTGVNQPQHF. In DNA form, the CDR3 reads TGTGCCATCTCGACAGGGGTGAATCAGCCCCAGCATTTT.

The CDR3 region is CATSRDSQFSNEQFF. CDR3 coding DNA: TGTGCCACCAGCAGAGACTCTCAGTTTAGCAATGAGCAGTTCTTC. The rearrangement uses TRBV15 and TRBJ2-1, with D hard to call. The germline gives CDR1 LNHNV, CDR2 YYDKDF (reference sequence). This CDR3 comprises 15 residues. Deletions cut 0 bases from V and 6 bases from J, with 12 bases between.

This chain connects TRBV13 to TRBJ2-1; the D gene could be TRBD1 or TRBD2 (5 bases each). Trimming cost V 5 bases and J 7 bases, with 21 bases left between them. This CDR3 has 16 residues. CDR1 is PRHDT, CDR2 FYEKMQ, per germline (reference sequence). The CDR3 protein is CASSPPGTESMNEQFF. As DNA, the CDR3 is TGTGCCAGCAGCCCCCCTGGGACGGAGTCTATGAATGAGCAGTTCTTC.

The DNA of the CDR3 is TGTGCCAGCATCCCGACCCCTCGACAGGGAGTCCAAGAGACCCAGTACTTC. Translating gives CASIPTPRQGVQETQYF. This rearrangement joins TRBV7-2 to TRBJ2-5, with TRBD1 matching over 7 bases. CDR1 SGHTA and CDR2 FQGNSA come from the germline V gene. V lost 7 bases, J lost 1 base, and 15 bases stayed unmatched. CDR3 size: 17 residues.

This CDR3 reads CASSVAQETQYF. As DNA, the CDR3 is TGTGCCAGCAGCGTCGCGCAAGAGACCCAGTACTTC. The V and J genes are TRBV7-6 and TRBJ2-5; no reliable D call. The germline V and J ends were trimmed by 5 bases and 2 bases, with 6 bases remaining between them. This CDR3 has 12 amino acids. The germline gives CDR1 SGHVS, CDR2 FNYEAQ.

V and J are TRBV6-4 and TRBJ2-3, with 7 bases that match TRBD1. V lost 4 bases and J lost 4; bases outside the gene matches: 2. CDR3 length: 13 amino acids. Germline CDR1 MRHNA, CDR2 SNTAGT. The chain's CDR3 is CASSADRPDTQYF. In nucleotides, the CDR3 is TGTGCCAGCAGTGCGGACAGGCCAGATACGCAGTATTTT.

With regard to this clone: Other DNA sequences from this sample encode an identical CDR3 as well. V is TRBV29-1 and J is TRBJ1-1; D is unresolved. Between the trimmed V and J ends, which lost 3 bases and 0 bases, there was a span of 8 bases. The V gene's germline CDR1 is SQVTM and CDR2 ANQGSEA. CDR3 length equals 13 residues. The CDR3, as DNA: TGCAGCGTTGAGAGGATTTTGAACACTGAAGCTTTCTTT. Encoded protein: CSVERILNTEAFF.

V usage is TRBV5-1 and J usage is TRBJ2-1, with 10 bases matching TRBD1. CDR3 length equals 15 residues. V was clipped by 4 bases and J by 3 bases; unmatched bases: 4. Germline CDR1 reads SGHRS; CDR2 reads YFSETQ. CDR3 sequence (DNA): TGCGCCAGCAGCAATCGGACAGGGGGCTACAATGAGCAGTTCTTC. This encodes CASSNRTGGYNEQFF.

A note on this clone: Other DNA sequences in this specimen translate into the identical CDR3. The chain carries TRBV11-2 and TRBJ2-2; D gene ambiguous. The V gene's germline CDR1 is SGHAT and CDR2 FQNNGV. V lost 3 bases, J lost 1 base, and 6 bases lay in between. The CDR3 totals 14 residues. Here the CDR3 DNA reads TGTGCCAGCAGCTTCACGGGGAACACCGGGGAGCTGTTTTTT. Its translation is CASSFTGNTGELFF.

This rearrangement joins TRBV6-5 to TRBJ1-1; D ambiguous. Germline assignment: CDR1 MNHEY and CDR2 SVGAGI. The CDR3 is 13 residues long. With 2 bases removed from V and 5 bases from J, the gap between germline ends came to 9 bases. CDR3: CASSYRVETEAFF. Written as DNA, the CDR3 is TGTGCCAGCAGTTACAGGGTGGAGACTGAAGCTTTCTTT.

This chain uses TRBV7-2 with TRBJ2-3; maybe TRBD2 (5 bases). CDR3 length equals 14 residues. Germline V lookup: CDR1 SGHTA, CDR2 FQGNSA. Trimming took off 2 bases at V and 2 bases at J, with 8 bases between the two ends. The CDR3 region is CASSLSGFTDTQYF. The DNA for the CDR3 is TGTGCCAGCAGCTTATCGGGGTTCACAGATACGCAGTATTTT.

V is TRBV28 and J is TRBJ2-5; 7 bases agree with TRBD1. This CDR3 is built from 12 residues. Germline V gives CDR1 MDHEN, CDR2 SYDVKM. Trimming took 6 bases from V and 6 from J; bases not matched to a gene: 4. The CDR3: CASRGGTKTQYF. CDR3 sequence (DNA): TGTGCCAGCAGAGGGGGCACGAAGACCCAGTACTTC.

The chain links TRBV27 to TRBJ2-2; 9 bases map to TRBD2. This CDR3 has 17 residues. Trimming at V came to 5 bases and at J to 0 bases, leaving 7 bases not matched to a gene. Germline CDR1 MNHEY, CDR2 SMNVEV (reference sequence). CDR3 in DNA: TGTGCCAGCAGTCCCCGGGCTAGCGGGGCGAACACCGGGGAGCTGTTTTTT. This sequence encodes CASSPRASGANTGELFF.

The gene calls are TRBV28 and TRBJ2-7; D is perhaps TRBD1 or TRBD2 (5 bases each). This CDR3 is 13 amino acids long. V gave up 8 bases and J gave up 7 bases, with 18 bases separating them. Per the germline V gene, CDR1 is MDHEN and CDR2 is SYDVKM. The DNA for the CDR3 is TGTGCCAGCCGGGGCAGCCCTAAGGATGAGCAGTACTTC. Encoded protein: CASRGSPKDEQYF.

The rearrangement links TRBV6-1 to TRBJ2-3, with no clear D. V lost 1 base to trimming and J lost 0 bases, with 11 bases between them. CDR1 and CDR2 (germline): MNHNS, SASEGT. The CDR3 has 16 residues. The CDR3 DNA reads as TGTGCCAGCAGTGAAGGGGCACGGTTTAGCACAGATACGCAGTATTTT. This codes for CASSEGARFSTDTQYF.

Here the CDR3 DNA reads TGTGCCACCAGCAGACCTAGCGGGAGTGCAGATACGCAGTATTTT. Translating it yields CATSRPSGSADTQYF. The chain joins TRBV15 to TRBJ2-3; 10 nucleotides line up with TRBD2. V was clipped by 2 bases and J by 4 bases; unmatched bases: 3. Germline V lookup: CDR1 LNHNV, CDR2 YYDKDF (reference sequence). The CDR3 is made up of 15 amino acids.

V gene TRBV9 combines with J gene TRBJ1-1, with unresolved D. CDR1 is SGDLS, CDR2 YYNGEE, per germline. V was shortened by 4 bases and J by 4 bases, with 17 bases between the two germline ends. The CDR3 is 15 residues long. The CDR3 DNA reads TGTGCCAGCAGCTCCCAAACACCATCCGGCACTGAAGCTTTCTTT. Translation: CASSSQTPSGTEAFF. The whole variable domain, remainder taken from reference TRBV9 and TRBJ1-1, is DSGVTQTPKHLITATGQRVTLRCSPRSGDLSVYWYQQSLDQGLQFLIQYYNGEERAKGNILERFSAQQFPDLHSELNLSSLELGDSALYFCASSSQTPSGTEAFFGQGTRLTVV.

The V and J genes are TRBV6-8 and TRBJ2-5; 7 bases fit TRBD1. Looked up from germline, CDR1 is MNHGY and CDR2 is SAAAGT. The CDR3 has 15 residues. Losses at the gene ends were 4 bases for V and 4 bases for J; bases not matched to a gene: 9. The CDR3 is CASSFRDSQGETQYF. CDR3 bases: TGTGCCAGCAGTTTCCGGGACAGCCAGGGAGAGACCCAGTACTTC.